This T cell receptor (beta chain) was sequenced for a study of graft-versus-host responses after intestinal transplantation. Overall study context: Transplantation in recipients was multivisceral, liver-intestinal, or isolated intestinal. Recipients were all induced with anti-thymocyte globulin, then given tacrolimus and steroids for roughly three years.

Profiling relied on immunoSEQ multiplex PCR, and the TCRdb table lists in-frame clones only, not all of them. The table records roughly 43,000 clones, about 94% of them present only once. The CDR3 extends over 14 amino acids. V lost 5 bases, J lost 3 bases, and 14 bases lay in between. Germline lookup yields CDR1 MNHEY and CDR2 SMNVEV (reference sequence). Findings and limits, study-wide: Subjects displaying graft-donor T cell macrochimerism possessed elevated graft-versus-host to host-versus-graft clonal ratios inside allografts. Recipient bone marrow held GvH clones, some seen earlier in ileum or blood.

Comment on this clone: Antigen unknown.

The sample consisted of PBMCs, taken 335 days after intestinal transplant. This clonotype originated in a human patient who received an intestinal transplant, so some T cells may come from the graft donor. The chain employs TRBV27 and TRBJ2-7; the D call may be TRBD1 or TRBD2 (6 bases each). The CDR3 DNA follows: TGTGCCAGCAGTCGACTAGAGGGGGGCTACGAGCAGTACTTC. Translated, it gives CASSRLEGGYEQYF.